A selection of T cell receptor beta chains follows, all from one sample in a study of T cell responses to AZD1222 COVID-19 vaccine. Some clones are missing from TCRdb's copy, which holds only in-frame ones; the method was immunoSEQ multiplex PCR. This table holds about 130,000 clones, 85% found once. This material consisted of peripheral blood, taken 28 days after the second dose of the MenACWY control vaccine. The receptors originated from an adult who received the MenACWY meningococcal vaccine as a control. CDR3s leave out the opening cysteine and the closing phenylalanine or tryptophan.

TRBJ2-5 | TRBV5-6 | ASSLTDQETQY
TRBJ1-4 | TRBV18 | ASSELTTNEKLF
TRBJ1-4 | TRBV27 | ASSFQGADEKLF
TRBJ1-5 | TRBV28 | ASSVEAVYSNQPQH
TRBJ1-1 | TRBV30 | AWATGSNTEAF
TRBJ1-1 | TRBV12-3/TRBV12-4 | ASRGTLHAF
TRBJ2-1 | TRBV4-3 | ASSQLMRDRGNEQF
TRBJ2-7 | TRBV6-6 | ASSAPTGTYEQY
TRBJ1-1 | TRBV6-5 | ASSYATGFSEAF
TRBJ1-6 | TRBV7-8 | ASSANRGPNSPLH
TRBJ1-2 | TRBV19 | ASSPSRILYGYT
TRBJ1-4 | TRBV5-1 | ASSLFTENEKLF
TRBJ1-5 | TRBV5-6 | ASSLVGPNQPQH
TRBJ1-2 | TRBV4-1 | ASSQAPSGEGANYGYT
TRBJ2-1 | TRBV29-1 | SVEPEWAEQF
TRBJ1-1 | TRBV7-9 | ASRPARGQWNTEAF
TRBJ2-2 | TRBV7-8 | ASSNGRGRTGELF
TRBJ1-6 | TRBV5-4 | ASSLAQGYNSPLH
TRBJ2-7 | TRBV18 | ASSPGGEQY
TRBJ2-2 | TRBV11-3 | ASSLGGAAGELF
TRBJ1-2 | TRBV2 | ASRGREGYGYT
TRBJ2-2 | TRBV5-1 | ASSLGTGHTGELF
TRBJ1-2 | TRBV10-1 | ASSESLGLNYGYT
TRBJ2-7 | TRBV29-1 | SALIGFLDYEQY
TRBJ2-3 | TRBV5-4 | ASTSGGRTDTQY
TRBJ1-6 | TRBV5-1 | ASAVRDLDSPLH
TRBJ1-5 | TRBV12-3/TRBV12-4 | ASSLSGGQPQH
TRBJ1-2 | TRBV20-1 | KTGADGYT
TRBJ1-1 | TRBV7-3 | ASSPLGAGGKTEAF
TRBJ1-1 | TRBV6-4 | ASSPGGATSTEAF
TRBJ1-2 | TRBV6-2/TRBV6-3 | ASSYPRTRVPYGYT
TRBJ2-5 | TRBV4-2 | ASSRRTSGGSKETQY
TRBJ2-7 | TRBV4-1 | ASSQEMTPIYEQY
TRBJ2-7 | TRBV9 | ASSFSGLPYEQY
TRBJ2-2 | TRBV5-1 | ASSSLFGELF
TRBJ1-4 | TRBV7-2 | ASSLEQDYNEKLF
TRBJ2-7 | TRBV27 | ASSPLAGGPYEQY
TRBJ2-7 | TRBV19 | ASQGGTHSYEQY
TRBJ2-3 | TRBV15 | ATSGVGGQDTQY
TRBJ2-3 | TRBV5-1 | ASSPGLAASTDTQY
TRBJ1-4 | TRBV2 | ASSDQGDPTNEKLF
TRBJ1-5 | TRBV7-6 | ASSPRWGGGQPQH
TRBJ1-3 | TRBV25-1 | ASRRDGANGNTIY
TRBJ1-2 | TRBV7-3 | ASSPSANYGYT
TRBJ2-7 | TRBV5-1 | ASSPGGKVYEQY
TRBJ2-1 | TRBV19 | ASSSSGYYNEQF
TRBJ2-1 | TRBV4-2 | ASSPGGGAGGSYNEQF
TRBJ2-5 | TRBV10-2 | ASSTVGGKETQY
TRBJ2-1 | TRBV5-1 | ASSASFSGSYNEQF
TRBJ2-3 | TRBV5-4 | ASSPGGGAGTDTQY
TRBJ1-1 | TRBV10-2 | ASSERMGQGMNTEAF